This TCR beta chain appears in the sequencing data of a study of T cells in Graves' hyperthyroidism and ophthalmopathy. In this sample, this clonotype turned up a few times. RNA transcripts were the template for amplifying TCR beta CDR3 regions. The TCR CDR3 first-round RT-PCR relied on the HTBI primer set. TCRdb re-called the multiplex PCR reads through MiXCR, storing one row per CDR3 protein. The table includes about 500,000 distinct CDR3 sequences, more than 15% detected once. The CDR3 consists of 11 residues. Germline-derived CDR1 and CDR2 are SQVTM and ANQGSEA. With 6 bases removed from V and 3 bases from J, the gap between germline ends came to 9 bases.

The sample taken for sequencing was blood. The chain carries TRBV29-1 and TRBJ2-7; D uncertain. The TCR sequence derives from a woman in her twenties or thirties with Graves' ophthalmopathy. This CDR3 reads CSVWIDYEQYF. The CDR3 coding sequence is TGCAGCGTATGGATAGACTACGAGCAGTACTTC.